Detailed here is one TCR beta chain. Its antigen is currently unknown. The data were produced by immunoSEQ multiplex PCR, yet TCRdb's version contains in-frame clones alone and is incomplete. Among 45,000 to 55,000 clones listed, 65% to 85% were seen once. This sample stems from a study of OX40 agonist ivuxolimab in advanced cancers. Study at large: Enrolled patients in dose escalation had cancers that were hepatocellular carcinoma, melanoma, renal cell or head and neck cancer. Prior anti-PD-1, anti-PD-L1 or anti-CTLA-4 therapy did not bar entry, and about 40% had some.

Deletions cut 1 base from V and 2 bases from J, with 13 bases between. The CDR3 runs 16 residues. Germline CDR1 and CDR2: SGHNT and YENEEA. Study conclusions and caveats: Among the lowest peripheral clonal expansion occurred in 0.1-3.0 mg/kg partial responders. More expanded clones were found, on average, in CD8+ than in CD4+ T cells.

This clonotype originated in an adult with an advanced solid tumor such as melanoma, head and neck, liver or kidney cancer. The chain carries TRBV11-3 and TRBJ2-3; possible D gene TRBD1, 5 bases. The sequencing here drew on CD4+ or CD8+ T cells sorted from blood, taken in a trial of the OX40 agonist ivuxolimab. The CDR3 region has the DNA TGTGCCAGCAGCTTAGGTTTAGGGGCCCCCACAGATACGCAGTATTTT. It is translated as CASSLGLGAPTDTQYF.